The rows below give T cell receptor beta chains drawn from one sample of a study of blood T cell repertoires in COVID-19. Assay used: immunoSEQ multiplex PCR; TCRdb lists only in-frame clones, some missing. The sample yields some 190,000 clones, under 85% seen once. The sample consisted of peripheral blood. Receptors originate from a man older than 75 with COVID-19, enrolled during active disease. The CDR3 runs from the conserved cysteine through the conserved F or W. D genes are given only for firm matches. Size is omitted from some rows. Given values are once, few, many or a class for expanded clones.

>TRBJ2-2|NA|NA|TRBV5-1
TGCGCCAGCAGCTTTCGAGGGACTTCGACCCTCACCGGGGAGCTGTTTTTT
CASSFRGTSTLTGELFF
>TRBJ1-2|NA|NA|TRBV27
TGTGCCAGCATGCGTCCAGGGGAGGGCTTTGGCTACACCTTC
CASMRPGEGFGYTF
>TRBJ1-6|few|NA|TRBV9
TGTGCCAGCAGTGGGGGGGATCTTGTTAATTCACCCCTCCACTTT
CASSGGDLVNSPLHF
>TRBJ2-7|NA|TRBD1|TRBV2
TGTGCCAGCAGGAGGGACAGGGGAATTTCCTACGAGCAGTACTTC
CASRRDRGISYEQYF
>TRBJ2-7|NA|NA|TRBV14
TGTGCCAGCAGCCAAGCACCAGGGTCTTTCTACGAGCAGTACTTC
CASSQAPGSFYEQYF
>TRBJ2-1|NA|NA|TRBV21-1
TGTGCCAGCAGCAACGGCCTCTGGGGGGGTTACAATGAGCAGTTCTTC
CASSNGLWGGYNEQFF
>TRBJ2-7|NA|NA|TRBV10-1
TGCGCCAGCAGTGAGTCGACTAGTGGGGAGCAGTACTTC
CASSESTSGEQYF
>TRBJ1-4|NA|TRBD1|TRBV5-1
TGCGCCAGCAGCTTTTCGGGGACAGGGGCTGAAAAACTGTTTTTT
CASSFSGTGAEKLFF
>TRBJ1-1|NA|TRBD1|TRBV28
TGTGCCAGCCCCCGACAGGGCGGCACTGAAGCTTTCTTT
CASPRQGGTEAFF
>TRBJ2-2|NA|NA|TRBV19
TGTGCCAGTAGTGGCCACCAAGAAATTACCGGGGAGCTGTTTTTT
CASSGHQEITGELFF
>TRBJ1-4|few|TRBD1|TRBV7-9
TGTGCCAGCAGTCTAGGGGGCACTAATGAAAAACTGTTTTTT
CASSLGGTNEKLFF
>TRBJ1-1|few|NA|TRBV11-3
TGTGCCAGCAGCTTAGACCCGGGGACTGAAGCTTTCTTT
CASSLDPGTEAFF